A single sample is the source of the 8 T cell receptor beta chains below, sequenced in a study of blood T cells in healthy people across ages. A second PCR of roughly 7 to 11 cycles used a sample-barcoded 5' primer and a J-beta primer mix. MiXCR was run by TCRdb on the 5' RACE reads, yielding one entry per CDR3 protein. The sample records around 1,800,000 distinct CDR3 sequences, roughly two fifths being singletons. Sequenced material: blood. The receptor source for this set is a human donor in good health.

This clonotype was counted between two and nine times. The chain couples TRBV24-1 to TRBJ2-5, with TRBD2 matching over 12 bases. This CDR3 spans 16 amino acids. CDR1 and CDR2 from the germline V gene are KGHDR and SFDVKD. V lost 4 bases and J lost 4; bases outside the gene matches: 6. The CDR3 DNA sequence: TGTGCCACCAGTGACCCGCTAGCGGGGGGGAGAGAGACCCAGTACTTC. Translated, it gives CATSDPLAGGRETQYF.

This clonotype has more than one count but fewer than ten. The chain combines TRBV20-1 with TRBJ1-2, with D uncertain. V lost 2 bases and J 4 bases, leaving 23 bases between the germline ends. CDR3 length equals 17 residues. Germline V gives CDR1 DFQATT, CDR2 SNEGSKA (reference sequence). CDR3 region: CSARSGSSVHHLYGYTF. The CDR3, as DNA: TGCAGTGCTAGATCCGGGTCCTCCGTCCATCACCTCTATGGCTACACCTTC.

Only a few counts were recorded for this clonotype. The V and J genes are TRBV5-1 and TRBJ1-2; D remains ambiguous. The CDR3 has 15 amino acids. Looked up from germline, CDR1 is SGHRS and CDR2 is YFSETQ. V gave up 0 bases and J gave up 4 bases, with 13 bases separating them. The chain's CDR3 is CASSLGTATLYGYTF. The DNA for the CDR3 is TGCGCCAGCAGCTTGGGGACGGCCACCCTCTATGGCTACACCTTC. Filled out from reference TRBV5-1 and TRBJ1-2, the complete variable domain reads KAGVTQTPRYLIKTRGQQVTLSCSPISGHRSVSWYQQTPGQGLQFLFEYFSETQRNKGNFPGRFSGRQFSNSRSEMNVSTLELGDSALYLCASSLGTATLYGYTFGSGTRLTVV.

The chain is built from TRBV5-5 and TRBJ2-5, with D perhaps TRBD2 (7 bases). Germline V CDR1 and CDR2: SGHKS, YYEKEE (reference sequence). CDR3 length: 14 amino acids. Trimming shortened V by 0 bases and J by 7 bases, and 13 bases separated the two germline ends. In DNA, the CDR3 is TGTGCCAGCAGCTTGGCCGGGGGGCTGGGGACCCAGTACTTC. This codes for CASSLAGGLGTQYF. The whole variable domain, remainder taken from reference TRBV5-5 and TRBJ2-5, is DAGVTQSPTHLIKTRGQQVTLRCSPISGHKSVSWYQQVLGQGPQFIFQYYEKEERGRGNFPDRFSARQFPNYSSELNVNALLLGDSALYLCASSLAGGLGTQYFGPGTRLLVL.

CDR3 sequence reads: CATLDLGLAGGYEQYF. The DNA of the CDR3 is TGTGCCACCCTTGATTTGGGACTAGCGGGTGGCTACGAGCAGTACTTC. The chain recombines TRBV10-3 with TRBJ2-7; 12 bases are a match to TRBD2. Trimming cost V 10 bases and J 3 bases; bases outside gene matches: 13. The CDR3 sequence is 16 residues long. Germline V gives CDR1 ENHRY, CDR2 SYGVKD.

V usage is TRBV6-6 and J usage is TRBJ2-4; D may be TRBD1 (7 bases). Trimming took 6 bases from V and 13 from J, leaving 25 bases between them. The CDR3 is 15 residues long. Germline CDR1 and CDR2: MNHNY and SVGAGI (reference sequence). CDR3 sequence (DNA): TGTGCCAGCAGCGGGGAGGCAGGGGGTTACTACGGGCAGTACTTC. Residues: CASSGEAGGYYGQYF.

The V and J genes are TRBV4-1 and TRBJ1-2; D gene ambiguous. The ends were cut back, 2 bases at V and 1 base at J, with 11 bases in the middle. The CDR3 contains 15 residues. CDR1 MGHRA and CDR2 YSYEKL come from the germline V gene. Here the CDR3 reads CASSQSERHNYGYTF. CDR3 DNA: TGCGCCAGCAGCCAATCGGAGCGACATAACTATGGCTACACCTTC.

This clonotype was seen more than once but under ten times. The rearrangement links TRBV20-1 to TRBJ2-3; either TRBD1 or TRBD2 may fit D (5 bases each). The CDR3 consists of 16 residues. With 4 bases removed from V and 4 bases from J, the gap between germline ends came to 21 bases. Germline V gene data show CDR1 as DFQATT and CDR2 as SNEGSKA (reference sequence). The CDR3, as DNA: TGCAGTGCTACCAGATCGGGGCCAAGCGGCCCAGATACGCAGTATTTT. Translation: CSATRSGPSGPDTQYF.